Listed below are T cell receptor beta chains from one sample, sequenced in a study of PD-1 blockade in classical Hodgkin lymphoma. TCRdb's copy holds only in-frame clones and misses some; the assay was immunoSEQ multiplex PCR. The sample has 120,000 to 150,000 clones; nearly 80% are singletons. The sample here was peripheral blood mononuclear cells (PBMCs), taken before the second cycle of nivolumab. Receptors were obtained from a human donor with classical Hodgkin lymphoma. CDR3s include the opening cysteine and the closing phenylalanine or tryptophan. A D gene is named only where the DNA matches it firmly. Expanded clones are given a class, and other clones once, few, many or no size at all.

clone_size,j_call,v_call,d_call,cdr3_aa,cdr3_nt
NA,TRBJ2-7,TRBV7-8,TRBD2,CASSWTSGAYEQYF,TGTGCCAGCAGCTGGACTAGCGGGGCCTACGAGCAGTACTTC
NA,TRBJ1-1,TRBV19,TRBD1,CASSNRGQAEAFF,TGTGCCAGTAGTAATAGGGGGCAAGCTGAAGCTTTCTTT
NA,TRBJ2-7,TRBV7-2,TRBD2,CASSLTSGSYEQYF,TGTGCCAGCAGCTTAACTAGCGGATCCTACGAGCAGTACTTC
NA,TRBJ2-7,TRBV10-3,TRBD1,CASSSRDRGIYEQYF,TGTGCCAGTTCATCCCGGGACAGGGGGATATACGAGCAGTACTTC
NA,TRBJ2-7,TRBV5-6,NA,CASSLYSGYEQYF,TGTGCCAGCAGCCTCTACAGCGGGTACGAGCAGTACTTC
NA,TRBJ2-3,TRBV30,NA,CAWSVLGVTDTQYF,TGTGCCTGGAGTGTACTTGGGGTCACAGATACGCAGTATTTT
NA,TRBJ1-2,TRBV19,NA,CASKLGIDYGYTF,TGTGCCAGTAAGCTGGGTATCGACTATGGCTACACCTTC
NA,TRBJ2-7,TRBV6-1,TRBD1,CASSRTGFEQYF,TGTGCCAGTTCCCGGACAGGGTTCGAGCAGTACTTC
once,TRBJ2-5,TRBV7-9,NA,CASKEGGQETQYF,TGTGCCAGCAAGGAGGGGGGACAAGAGACCCAGTACTTC
NA,TRBJ2-2,TRBV9,NA,CASSVTGAGTGELFF,TGTGCCAGCAGCGTAACGGGGGCGGGTACCGGGGAGCTGTTTTTT
NA,TRBJ2-6,TRBV28,TRBD1,CATRGPGANVLTF,TGTGCCACCAGGGGGCCCGGGGCCAACGTCCTGACTTTC
NA,TRBJ1-1,TRBV27,NA,CASSSRHLNTEAFF,TGTGCCAGCAGCTCCAGACATTTGAACACTGAAGCTTTCTTT
NA,TRBJ2-1,TRBV7-2,TRBD2,CASSRTSGPYNEQFF,TGTGCCAGCAGTCGGACTAGCGGCCCCTACAATGAGCAGTTCTTC
NA,TRBJ2-4,TRBV28,NA,CASSLFGLAKNIQYF,TGTGCCAGCAGTTTATTTGGGCTAGCCAAAAACATTCAGTACTTC
NA,TRBJ1-5,TRBV4-3,NA,CASSQFPSNQPQHF,TGCGCCAGCAGCCAATTCCCCAGTAATCAGCCCCAGCATTTT
NA,TRBJ2-4,TRBV7-9,NA,CASSSQDPKNIQYF,TGTGCCAGCAGCTCTCAAGATCCCAAAAACATTCAGTACTTC
few,TRBJ2-3,TRBV7-9,NA,CASSLETDTQYF,TGTGCCAGCAGCTTAGAAACAGATACGCAGTATTTT
NA,TRBJ2-3,TRBV6-1,NA,CASSEAWTEDTQYF,TGTGCCAGCAGTGAAGCATGGACGGAAGATACGCAGTATTTT
few,TRBJ2-5,TRBV29-1,NA,CSVVGSETQYF,TGCAGCGTTGTAGGGTCTGAGACCCAGTACTTC
NA,TRBJ2-1,TRBV7-9,NA,CASSFPRGHEQFF,TGTGCCAGCAGCTTTCCTAGGGGCCATGAGCAGTTCTTC
NA,TRBJ2-2,TRBV4-3,NA,CASSQGTGYLRGELFF,TGCGCCAGCAGCCAAGGAACAGGGTATCTCCGCGGGGAGCTGTTTTTT
few,TRBJ2-1,TRBV4-1,TRBD2,CASSPVGAGGYNEQFF,TGCGCCAGCAGCCCCGTCGGCGCGGGAGGTTACAATGAGCAGTTCTTC
few,TRBJ1-6,TRBV12-5,NA,CASGTSTLSPLHF,TGTGCTAGTGGTACCAGCACGCTCTCACCCCTCCACTTT
NA,TRBJ2-7,TRBV28,NA,CASSLSLGAEPSYEQYF,TGTGCCAGCAGTTTATCCCTAGGAGCGGAGCCCTCCTACGAGCAGTACTTC
NA,TRBJ1-1,TRBV18,TRBD1,CASSPPTGTGNTEAFF,TGTGCCAGCTCACCACCTACCGGGACAGGGAACACTGAAGCTTTCTTT
NA,TRBJ2-3,TRBV25-1,TRBD1,CASSVRGTDTQYF,TGTGCCAGCAGTGTCAGGGGGACAGATACGCAGTATTTT
few,TRBJ2-7,TRBV6-1,NA,CASNEYRDYEQYF,TGTGCCAGCAACGAGTATAGGGACTACGAGCAGTACTTC
NA,TRBJ1-4,TRBV11-3,NA,CASSIGTLLNEKLFF,TGTGCCAGCAGCATAGGGACACTTCTTAATGAAAAACTGTTTTTT
NA,TRBJ1-4,TRBV6-1,NA,CASSEVGTLGEKLFF,TGTGCCAGCAGTGAAGTGGGGACGCTGGGGGAAAAACTGTTTTTT
NA,TRBJ2-2,TRBV30,NA,CAWRWGTNTGELFF,TGTGCCTGGAGGTGGGGCACTAACACCGGGGAGCTGTTTTTT
NA,TRBJ1-6,TRBV6-1,TRBD1,CASSEMSRGGSPLHF,TGTGCCAGCAGTGAAATGAGCAGGGGGGGCTCACCCCTCCACTTT
NA,TRBJ1-1,TRBV5-4,TRBD1,CASSSQSGGWFAFF,TGTGCCAGCAGCTCCCAGTCAGGGGGCTGGTTTGCTTTCTTT
NA,TRBJ2-7,TRBV6-6,NA,CASSYYQGYEQYF,TGTGCCAGCAGTTACTACCAGGGGTACGAGCAGTACTTC
once,TRBJ2-1,TRBV4-1,TRBD2,CASSQNELAGGPFRNEQFF,TGCGCCAGCAGCCAAAATGAATTAGCGGGGGGGCCGTTCAGGAATGAGCAGTTCTTC
NA,TRBJ1-1,TRBV7-9,NA,CASSLPGGLNTEAFF,TGTGCCAGCAGCTTACCGGGGGGGTTAAACACTGAAGCTTTCTTT
NA,TRBJ1-2,TRBV6-6,NA,CAIRVGQNYGYTF,TGTGCCATCCGGGTTGGACAGAACTATGGCTACACCTTC
NA,TRBJ1-2,TRBV6-5,TRBD1,CASSYGPTGVHGYTF,TGTGCCAGCAGTTACGGCCCAACAGGGGTTCATGGCTACACCTTC
NA,TRBJ2-6,TRBV19,TRBD1,CATSLAGGLVGANVLTF,TGTGCCACCTCGTTGGCAGGGGGCCTAGTTGGGGCCAACGTCCTGACTTTC
NA,TRBJ1-2,TRBV13,TRBD1,CASSLNFLWTGDDGKYGYTF,TGTGCCAGCAGCCTCAATTTCCTATGGACAGGGGACGATGGGAAATATGGCTACACCTTC
NA,TRBJ2-5,TRBV19,TRBD2,CASSRLAGEETQYF,TGTGCCAGTAGCAGACTAGCGGGAGAGGAGACCCAGTACTTC
NA,TRBJ2-5,TRBV19,TRBD1,CASSLTQGPQETQYF,TGTGCCAGTAGTTTAACACAGGGGCCTCAAGAGACCCAGTACTTC
NA,TRBJ2-3,TRBV10-3,NA,CAISAALGSTDTQYF,TGTGCCATCAGTGCCGCTTTGGGGAGCACAGATACGCAGTATTTT
NA,TRBJ2-5,TRBV2,TRBD2,CASSVDSGPEETQYF,TGTGCCAGCAGTGTTGATAGCGGGCCTGAAGAGACCCAGTACTTC
NA,TRBJ2-1,TRBV6-1,NA,CASSVQGFHEQFF,TGTGCCAGCAGTGTCCAGGGGTTCCATGAGCAGTTCTTC
NA,TRBJ2-7,TRBV27,NA,CASSLLGPSGEQYF,TGTGCCAGCAGTTTATTGGGCCCGTCCGGGGAGCAGTACTTC
NA,TRBJ2-1,TRBV29-1,TRBD2,CSVQSGKGSYNEQFF,TGCAGCGTTCAGAGCGGGAAGGGCTCCTACAATGAGCAGTTCTTC